The 2 T cell receptor beta chains listed next were all sequenced from one sample in a study of STAT5B mutations in CD4+ large granular lymphocyte leukemia. Sequencing was performed with immunoSEQ multiplex PCR; in TCRdb, only in-frame clones are kept and a portion is missing. This sample yields 40,000 to 55,000 clones, of which about 80% are seen a single time; 0.35% to 0.4% belongs to the top ten. The specimen sequenced was CD4+ T cells from blood buffy coats. These receptors were collected from a human donor in good health.

The genes are TRBV27 and TRBJ2-5; 8 nucleotides line up with TRBD2. The CDR3 has 15 amino acids. Germline CDR1 is MNHEY and CDR2 is SMNVEV (reference sequence). Germline trimming cut 5 bases from V and 7 bases from J; bases unmatched to any gene: 12. For the CDR3, the DNA is TGTGCCAGCAGTACCCTAAGCGGGAGATTTGGGACCCAGTACTTC. Translating it yields CASSTLSGRFGTQYF.

The V and J genes are TRBV30 and TRBJ2-7; 11 nucleotides align to TRBD1. V trimming: 3 bases; J trimming: 7 bases; junction bases outside the gene matches: 11. The CDR3 loop spans 15 amino acids. Germline CDR1 reads GTSNPN; CDR2 reads SVGIG (reference sequence). The CDR3 reads CAWSLDRGRPWEQYF. The CDR3 bases are TGTGCCTGGAGCCTGGACAGGGGGCGCCCCTGGGAGCAGTACTTC.